This TCR beta chain was retrieved from a study of monozygotic twins with inflammatory bowel disease. Study-level results: Researchers were unable to tell different T cell subtypes apart. Immunosuppressive treatments were not uniform, and this may have added variability to patient repertoires.

cDNA was made in eight separate reactions per sample. One entry per CDR3 protein, without DNA, is what TCRdb gives after re-calling the 5' RACE reads. This repertoire includes around 190,000 distinct CDR3 sequences. This CDR3 comprises 13 residues. Germline CDR1 reads ENHRY; CDR2 reads SYGVKD. Turning to this clonotype: The antigen is undetermined.

This sequence originates from a human donor with ulcerative colitis or Crohn's disease, or a healthy co-twin of an affected twin (not recorded which). The rearrangement joins TRBV10-3 to TRBJ1-5; TCRdb returns TRBD1, unconfirmable since there is no DNA. The specimen sequenced was blood. CDR3 protein: CAISTGIDQPQHF.